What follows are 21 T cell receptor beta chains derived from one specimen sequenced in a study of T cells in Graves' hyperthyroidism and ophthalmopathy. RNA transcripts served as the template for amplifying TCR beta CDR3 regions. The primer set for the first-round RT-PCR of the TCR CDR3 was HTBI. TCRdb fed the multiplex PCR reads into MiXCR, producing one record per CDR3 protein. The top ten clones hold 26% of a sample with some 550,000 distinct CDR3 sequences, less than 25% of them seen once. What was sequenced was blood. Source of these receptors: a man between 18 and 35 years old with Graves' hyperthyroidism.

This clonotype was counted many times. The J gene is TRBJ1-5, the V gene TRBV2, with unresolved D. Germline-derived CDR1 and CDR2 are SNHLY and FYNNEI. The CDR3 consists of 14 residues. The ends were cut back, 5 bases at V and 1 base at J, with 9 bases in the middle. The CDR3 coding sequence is TGTGCCAGCAGTTCTTCTGGAAGCAATCAGCCCCAGCATTTT. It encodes CASSSSGSNQPQHF.

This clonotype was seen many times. CDR3 in DNA: TGTGCCAGCAGGACTACAGGGTCGGGCAATCAGCCCCAGCATTTT. Translated: CASRTTGSGNQPQHF. The chain uses TRBV28 and TRBJ1-5; tentative D call: TRBD1 (6 bases). In germline, CDR1 is MDHEN, CDR2 SYDVKM. This CDR3 is 15 amino acids long. The V and J ends lost 6 bases and 2 bases respectively, with 14 bases between them.

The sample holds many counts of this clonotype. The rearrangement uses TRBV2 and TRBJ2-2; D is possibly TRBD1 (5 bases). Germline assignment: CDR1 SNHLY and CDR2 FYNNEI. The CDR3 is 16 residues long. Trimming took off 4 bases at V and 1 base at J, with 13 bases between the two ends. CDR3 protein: CASSVLGAGNTGELFF. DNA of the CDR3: TGTGCCAGCAGTGTTTTAGGGGCTGGGAACACCGGGGAGCTGTTTTTT.

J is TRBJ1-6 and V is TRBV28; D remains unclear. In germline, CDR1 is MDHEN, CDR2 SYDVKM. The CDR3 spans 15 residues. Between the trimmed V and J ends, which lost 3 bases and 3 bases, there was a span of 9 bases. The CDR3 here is CASSFPRDYNSPLHF. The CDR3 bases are TGTGCCAGCAGTTTCCCCCGAGACTATAATTCACCCCTCCACTTT.

The CDR3 nucleotides are TGTGCCTGGAGTGTAATACAGGGGAAGGCCGGGGAGCTGTTTTTT. It codes for CAWSVIQGKAGELFF. The genes are TRBV30 and TRBJ2-2, with 7 bases identical to TRBD1. Germline CDR1 reads GTSNPN; CDR2 reads SVGIG (reference sequence). The ends lost 0 bases at V and 6 bases at J; junction bases unmatched: 7. The CDR3 runs to 15 residues.

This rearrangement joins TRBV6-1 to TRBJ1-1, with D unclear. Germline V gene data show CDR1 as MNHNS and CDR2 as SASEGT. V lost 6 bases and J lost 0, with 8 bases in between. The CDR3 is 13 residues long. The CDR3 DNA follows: TGTGCCAGCAGATGGCAGATGAACACTGAAGCTTTCTTT. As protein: CASRWQMNTEAFF.

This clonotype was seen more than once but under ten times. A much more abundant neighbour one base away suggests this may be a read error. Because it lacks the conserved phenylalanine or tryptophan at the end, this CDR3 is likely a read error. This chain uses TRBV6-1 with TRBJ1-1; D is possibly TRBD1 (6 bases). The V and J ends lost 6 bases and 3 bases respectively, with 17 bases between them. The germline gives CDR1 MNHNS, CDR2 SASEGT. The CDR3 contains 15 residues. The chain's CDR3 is CASRTRTVGDTEAFY. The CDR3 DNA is TGTGCCAGCAGGACGCGGACAGTAGGGGACACTGAAGCTTTCTAT.

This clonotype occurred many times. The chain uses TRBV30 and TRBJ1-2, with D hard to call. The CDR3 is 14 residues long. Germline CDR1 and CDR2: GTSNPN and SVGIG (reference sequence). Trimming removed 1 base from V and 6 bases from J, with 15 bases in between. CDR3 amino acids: CAWSGGGLSHGYTF. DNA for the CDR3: TGTGCCTGGAGTGGGGGAGGGCTTTCCCATGGCTACACCTTC.

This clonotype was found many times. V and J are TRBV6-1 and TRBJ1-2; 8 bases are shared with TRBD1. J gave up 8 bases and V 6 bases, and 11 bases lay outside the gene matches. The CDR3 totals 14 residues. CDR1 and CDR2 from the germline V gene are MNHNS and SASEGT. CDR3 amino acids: CASSQGSGQEGYTF. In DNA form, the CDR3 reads TGTGCCAGCAGCCAAGGCTCGGGACAGGAAGGCTACACCTTC.

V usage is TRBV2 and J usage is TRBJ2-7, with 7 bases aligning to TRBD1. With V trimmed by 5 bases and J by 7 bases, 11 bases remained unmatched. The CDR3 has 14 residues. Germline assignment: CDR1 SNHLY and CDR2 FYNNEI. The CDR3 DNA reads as TGTGCCAGCAGTCACGAGGGGGCTTGGCGGGAGCAGTACTTC. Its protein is CASSHEGAWREQYF.

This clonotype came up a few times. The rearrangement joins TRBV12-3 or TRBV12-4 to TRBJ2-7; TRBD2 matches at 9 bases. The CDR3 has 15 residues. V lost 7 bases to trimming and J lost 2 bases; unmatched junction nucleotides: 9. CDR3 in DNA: TGTGCCAGCACCTCCACTCTAGCGGGAACCTACGAGCAGTACTTC. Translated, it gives CASTSTLAGTYEQYF.

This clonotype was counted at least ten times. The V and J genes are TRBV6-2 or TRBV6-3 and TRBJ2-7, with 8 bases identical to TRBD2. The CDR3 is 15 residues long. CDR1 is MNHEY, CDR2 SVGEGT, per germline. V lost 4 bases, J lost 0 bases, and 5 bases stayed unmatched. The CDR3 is CASSWEAGGSYEQYF. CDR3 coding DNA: TGTGCCAGCAGTTGGGAGGCGGGGGGCTCCTACGAGCAGTACTTC.

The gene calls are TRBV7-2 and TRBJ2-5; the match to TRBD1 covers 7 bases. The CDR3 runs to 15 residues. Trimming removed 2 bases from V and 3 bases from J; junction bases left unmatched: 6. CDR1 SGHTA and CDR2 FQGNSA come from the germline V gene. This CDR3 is CASSLWDRWKETQYF. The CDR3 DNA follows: TGTGCCAGCAGCTTATGGGACAGATGGAAAGAGACCCAGTACTTC.

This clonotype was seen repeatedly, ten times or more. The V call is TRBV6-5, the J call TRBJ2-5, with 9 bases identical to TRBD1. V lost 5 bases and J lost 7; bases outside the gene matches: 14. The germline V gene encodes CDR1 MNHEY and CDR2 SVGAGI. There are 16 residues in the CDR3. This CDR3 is CASSLTGGQGLATQYF. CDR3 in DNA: TGTGCCAGCAGTCTAACCGGCGGACAGGGGTTGGCGACCCAGTACTTC.

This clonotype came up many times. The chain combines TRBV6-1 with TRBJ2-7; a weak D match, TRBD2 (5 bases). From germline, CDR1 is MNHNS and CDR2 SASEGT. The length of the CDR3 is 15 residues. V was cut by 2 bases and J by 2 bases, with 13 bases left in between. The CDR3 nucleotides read TGTGCCAGCAGTGAATCGAGGGCGGCCCCCTACGAGCAGTACTTC. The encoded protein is CASSESRAAPYEQYF.

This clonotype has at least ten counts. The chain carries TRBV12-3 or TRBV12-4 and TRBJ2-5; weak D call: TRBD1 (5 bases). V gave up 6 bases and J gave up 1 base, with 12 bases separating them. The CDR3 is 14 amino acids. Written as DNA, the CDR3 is TGTGCCAGCAGCACTACAGGTTTCCAAGAGACCCAGTACTTC. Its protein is CASSTTGFQETQYF.

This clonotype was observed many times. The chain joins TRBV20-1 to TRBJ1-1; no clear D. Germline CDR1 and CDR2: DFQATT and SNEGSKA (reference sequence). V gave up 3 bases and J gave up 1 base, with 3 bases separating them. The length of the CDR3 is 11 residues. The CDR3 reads CSASRNTEAFF. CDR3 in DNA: TGCAGTGCTAGCAGGAACACTGAAGCTTTCTTT.

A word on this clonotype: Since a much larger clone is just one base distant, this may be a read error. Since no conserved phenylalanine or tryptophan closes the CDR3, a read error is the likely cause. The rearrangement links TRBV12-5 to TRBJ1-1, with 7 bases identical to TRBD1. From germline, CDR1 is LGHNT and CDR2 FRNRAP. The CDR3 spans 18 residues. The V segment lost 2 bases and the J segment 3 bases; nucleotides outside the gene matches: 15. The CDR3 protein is CASGLITGTERGYTEAFS. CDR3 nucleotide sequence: TGTGCTAGTGGTTTGATAACCGGGACAGAAAGGGGATACACTGAAGCTTTCTCT.

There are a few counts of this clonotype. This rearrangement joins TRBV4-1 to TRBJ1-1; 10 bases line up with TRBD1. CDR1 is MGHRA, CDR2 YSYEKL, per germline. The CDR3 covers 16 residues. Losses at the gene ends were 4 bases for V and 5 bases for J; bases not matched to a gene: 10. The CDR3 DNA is TGCGCCAGCAGCCCTGGGACAGGGGCAAGGGGGACTGAAGCTTTCTTT. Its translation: CASSPGTGARGTEAFF.

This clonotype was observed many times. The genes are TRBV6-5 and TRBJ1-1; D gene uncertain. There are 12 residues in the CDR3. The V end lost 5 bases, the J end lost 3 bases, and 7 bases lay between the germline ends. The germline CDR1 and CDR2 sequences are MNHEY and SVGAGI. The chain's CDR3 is CASSTTDTEAFF. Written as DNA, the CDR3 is TGTGCCAGCAGTACCACAGACACTGAAGCTTTCTTT.

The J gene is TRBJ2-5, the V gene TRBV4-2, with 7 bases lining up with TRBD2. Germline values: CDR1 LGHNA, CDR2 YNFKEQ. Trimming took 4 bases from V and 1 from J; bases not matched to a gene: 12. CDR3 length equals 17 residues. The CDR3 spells CASSPDIGGGVQETQYF. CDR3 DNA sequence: TGTGCCAGCAGCCCCGACATTGGGGGGGGGGTCCAAGAGACCCAGTACTTC.